This T cell receptor beta chain was captured by sequencing in a study of blood T cell repertoires in COVID-19. Study details: COVID-19 samples from acute and convalescent phases originated in the United States, Italy and Spain. T cells, B-cell-depleted T cells, or PBMCs supplied cDNA or gDNA.

The germline V gene has CDR1 SGHTA and CDR2 FQGNSA. The V gene end was trimmed by 5 bases and the J gene end by 1 base; junction bases not matched to a gene: 3. The CDR3 has 15 residues. How the authors handled the data: Amplification from reference gene primers served as the basis for estimated nucleated cell counts. Repertoires were generated with immunoSEQ multiplex PCR, while TCRdb's copy carries only in-frame clones and drops some. The DNA was the basis for D and trimming; V, J and clone size are from that table. Counted here are about 190,000 clones, around 80% occurring once; the ten biggest clones make up around 15%.

The V call is TRBV7-2, the J call TRBJ2-7, with 12 nucleotides matching TRBD2. This clonotype was sampled from a man aged 25 to 40 with active or convalescent COVID-19. The sample consisted of peripheral blood. CDR3: CASSEGLAGSYEQYF. DNA for the CDR3: TGTGCCAGCAGCGAAGGACTAGCGGGATCCTACGAGCAGTACTTC. The full variable domain, with the rest looked up from reference TRBV7-2 and TRBJ2-7, is GAGVSQSPSNKVTEKGKDVELRCDPISGHTALYWYRQSLGQGLEFLIYFQGNSAPDKSGLPSDRFSAERTGGSVSTLTIQRTQQEDSAVYLCASSEGLAGSYEQYFGPGTRLTVT.